These 5 T cell receptor beta chains were sequenced from one sample in a study of response to subunit inactivated influenza vaccine. TCRdb re-called the RT-PCR reads with MiXCR, one entry per CDR3 protein. This sample has around 850,000 distinct CDR3 sequences, with around 18% found just once. Sequencing used PBMCs from blood, obtained 5 days after vaccination. These TCRs come from a man over 45 who received an inactivated influenza vaccine.

This clonotype was detected a few times. The chain is built from TRBV12-3 or TRBV12-4 and TRBJ1-6; a possible D gene is TRBD1 (6 bases). This CDR3 has 15 amino acids. V lost 2 bases, J lost 10 bases, and 15 bases lay in between. The CDR3 nucleotides read TGTGCCAGCAGTTTACTGGGAGGGGGTGAATCACCCCTCCACTTT. It translates to CASSLLGGGESPLHF.

The CDR3 nucleotides are TGTGCCAGCAGCCGGCGGCGGGAGGGAATCAAAGATACGCAGTATTTT. It codes for CASSRRREGIKDTQYF. The rearrangement links TRBV7-8 to TRBJ2-3; 9 bases map to TRBD2. From germline, CDR1 is SGHVS and CDR2 FQNEAQ. V lost 5 bases, J lost 5 bases, and 11 bases stayed unmatched. The length of the CDR3 is 16 residues.

This clonotype has a count of ten or more. The chain carries TRBV20-1 and TRBJ2-3; 7 bases are a match to TRBD1. V was pared by 3 bases and J by 0 bases, with 3 bases of the junction left unmatched. Germline CDR1 and CDR2: DFQATT and SNEGSKA (reference sequence). The CDR3 length is 14 residues. For the CDR3, the DNA is TGCAGTGCTAGGACAGGGCGAAGCACAGATACGCAGTATTTT. Its protein is CSARTGRSTDTQYF.

This clonotype was seen a handful of times. The gene calls are TRBV20-1 and TRBJ1-1; perhaps TRBD1 as D (5 bases). Per germline, CDR1 DFQATT and CDR2 SNEGSKA (reference sequence). This CDR3 is 16 amino acids long. The V end lost 2 bases, the J end lost 0 bases, and 16 bases lay between the germline ends. This chain's CDR3 is CSARPPFGTLNTEAFF. CDR3 bases: TGCAGTGCTAGACCTCCTTTCGGGACTCTGAACACTGAAGCTTTCTTT.

J is TRBJ2-5 and V is TRBV28; D perhaps matches TRBD1 (6 bases). V was shortened by 2 bases and J by 3 bases, with 16 bases between the two germline ends. The CDR3 spans 16 residues. The V gene's germline CDR1 is MDHEN and CDR2 SYDVKM. In DNA form, the CDR3 reads TGTGCCAGCAGTTTACCGGCAGGGGCATTGGAAGAGACCCAGTACTTC. It is translated as CASSLPAGALEETQYF.